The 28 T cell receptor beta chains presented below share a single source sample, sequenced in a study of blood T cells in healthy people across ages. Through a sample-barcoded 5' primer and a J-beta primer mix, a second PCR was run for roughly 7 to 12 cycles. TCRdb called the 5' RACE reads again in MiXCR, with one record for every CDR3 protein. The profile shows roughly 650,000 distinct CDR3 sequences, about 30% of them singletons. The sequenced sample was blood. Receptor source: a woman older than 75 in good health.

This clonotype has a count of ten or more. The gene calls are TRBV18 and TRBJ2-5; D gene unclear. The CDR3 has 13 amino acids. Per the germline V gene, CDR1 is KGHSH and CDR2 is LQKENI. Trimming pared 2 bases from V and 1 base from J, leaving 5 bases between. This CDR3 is CASSPGIQETQYF. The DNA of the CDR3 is TGTGCCAGCTCACCAGGGATCCAAGAGACCCAGTACTTC.

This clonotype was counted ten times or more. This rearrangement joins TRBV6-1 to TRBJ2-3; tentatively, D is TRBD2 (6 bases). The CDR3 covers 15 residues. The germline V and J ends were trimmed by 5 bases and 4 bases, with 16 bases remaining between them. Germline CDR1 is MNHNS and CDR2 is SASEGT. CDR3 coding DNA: TGTGCCAGCAGTCCCGGGACTCAAACAGCAGATACGCAGTATTTT. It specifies CASSPGTQTADTQYF.

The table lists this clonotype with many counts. This CDR3 reads CASSQDSGGFIYEQYF. The CDR3 DNA sequence: TGCGCCAGCAGCCAAGATTCAGGGGGATTTATCTACGAGCAGTACTTC. This chain uses TRBV4-1 with TRBJ2-7; 7 nucleotides align to TRBD1. With V trimmed by 0 bases and J by 3 bases, 8 bases remained unmatched. In germline, CDR1 is MGHRA, CDR2 YSYEKL. The CDR3 consists of 16 residues.

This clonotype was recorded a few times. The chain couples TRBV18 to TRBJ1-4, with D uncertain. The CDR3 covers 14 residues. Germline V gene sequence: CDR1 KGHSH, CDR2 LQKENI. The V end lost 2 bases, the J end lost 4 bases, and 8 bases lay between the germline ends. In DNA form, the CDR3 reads TGTGCCAGCTCACCAACCCCGGGTAATGAAAAACTGTTTTTT. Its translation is CASSPTPGNEKLFF.

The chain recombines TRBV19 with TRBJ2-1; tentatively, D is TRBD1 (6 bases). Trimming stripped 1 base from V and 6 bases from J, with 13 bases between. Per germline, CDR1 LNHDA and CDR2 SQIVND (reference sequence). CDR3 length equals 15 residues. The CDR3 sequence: CASSIGQGMVNEQFF. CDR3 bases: TGTGCCAGTAGTATAGGGCAGGGGATGGTCAATGAGCAGTTCTTC.

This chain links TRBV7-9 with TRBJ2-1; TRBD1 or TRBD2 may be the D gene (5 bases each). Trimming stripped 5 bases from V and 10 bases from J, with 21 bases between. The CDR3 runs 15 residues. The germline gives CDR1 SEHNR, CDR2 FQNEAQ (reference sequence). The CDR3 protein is CASSRDSGQGEEQFF. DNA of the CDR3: TGTGCCAGCAGCCGGGATTCGGGGCAGGGCGAAGAGCAGTTCTTC.

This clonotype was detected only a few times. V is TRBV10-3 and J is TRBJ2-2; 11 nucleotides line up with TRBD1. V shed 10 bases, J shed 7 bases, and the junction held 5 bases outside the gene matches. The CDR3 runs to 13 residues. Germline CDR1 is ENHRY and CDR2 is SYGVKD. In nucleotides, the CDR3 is TGTGCCACCGGACAGGGGGCGGGCGGGGAGCTGTTTTTT. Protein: CATGQGAGGELFF.

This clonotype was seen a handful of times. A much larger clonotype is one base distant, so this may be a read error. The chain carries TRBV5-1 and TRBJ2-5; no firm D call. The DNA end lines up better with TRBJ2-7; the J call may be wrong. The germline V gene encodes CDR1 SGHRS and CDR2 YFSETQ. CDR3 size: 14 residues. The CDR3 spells CASGLGGIQYEQYF. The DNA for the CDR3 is TGCGCCAGCGGCTTGGGTGGGATACAGTACGAGCAGTACTTC.

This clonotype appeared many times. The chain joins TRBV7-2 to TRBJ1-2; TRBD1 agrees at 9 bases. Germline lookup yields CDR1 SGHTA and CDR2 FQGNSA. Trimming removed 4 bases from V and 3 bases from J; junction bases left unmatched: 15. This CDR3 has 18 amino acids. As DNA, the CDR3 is TGTGCCAGCAGCTACGAACAGGGGGCAGATATGGTTGACTATGGCTACACCTTC. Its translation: CASSYEQGADMVDYGYTF.

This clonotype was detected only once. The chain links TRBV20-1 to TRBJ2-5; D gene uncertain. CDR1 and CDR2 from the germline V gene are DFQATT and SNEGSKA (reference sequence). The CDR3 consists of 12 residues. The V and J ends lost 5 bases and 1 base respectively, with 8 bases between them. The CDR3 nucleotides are TGCAGTGCTTCGCGGTCCCAAGAGACCCAGTACTTC. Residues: CSASRSQETQYF.

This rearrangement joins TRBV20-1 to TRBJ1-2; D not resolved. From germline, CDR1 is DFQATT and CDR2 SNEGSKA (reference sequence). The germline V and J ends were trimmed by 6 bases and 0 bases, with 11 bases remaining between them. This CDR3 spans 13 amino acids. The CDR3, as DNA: TGCAGTGCCGCGGGATTCTCTAACTATGGCTACACCTTC. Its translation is CSAAGFSNYGYTF.

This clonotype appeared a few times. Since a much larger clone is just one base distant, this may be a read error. CDR3 nucleotides: TGTGCCAGCAGTTTGGGGGGCAGGGTGAAGAACGAGCAGTACTTC. Amino acids: CASSLGGRVKNEQYF. The V call is TRBV27, the J call TRBJ2-7; D may match TRBD1 or TRBD2 (6 bases each). V lost 3 bases and J lost 5, with 17 bases in between. Germline CDR1 MNHEY, CDR2 SMNVEV (reference sequence). The CDR3 covers 15 residues.

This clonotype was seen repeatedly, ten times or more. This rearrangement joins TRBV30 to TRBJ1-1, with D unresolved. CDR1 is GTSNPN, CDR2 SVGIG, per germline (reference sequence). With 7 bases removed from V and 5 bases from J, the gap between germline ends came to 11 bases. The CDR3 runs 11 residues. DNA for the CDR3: TGTGCCTCTCAAGGGAGAACTGAAGCTTTCTTT. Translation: CASQGRTEAFF.

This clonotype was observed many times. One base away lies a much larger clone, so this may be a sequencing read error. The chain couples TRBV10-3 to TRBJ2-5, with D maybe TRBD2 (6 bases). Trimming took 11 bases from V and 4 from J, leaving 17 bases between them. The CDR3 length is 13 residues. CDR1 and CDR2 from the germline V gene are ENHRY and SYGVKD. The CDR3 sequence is CAASSYGGETQYF. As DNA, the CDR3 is TGTGCCGCCTCCTCTTACGGGGGAGAGACCCAGTACTTC.

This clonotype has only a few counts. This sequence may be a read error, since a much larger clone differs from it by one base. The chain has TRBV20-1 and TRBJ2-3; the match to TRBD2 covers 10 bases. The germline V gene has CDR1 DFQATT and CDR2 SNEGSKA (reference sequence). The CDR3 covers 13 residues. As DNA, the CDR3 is TGCAGTGCGAGCGGGGGGGCGCGAGATGCGCAGTATTTT. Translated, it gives CSASGGARDAQYF.

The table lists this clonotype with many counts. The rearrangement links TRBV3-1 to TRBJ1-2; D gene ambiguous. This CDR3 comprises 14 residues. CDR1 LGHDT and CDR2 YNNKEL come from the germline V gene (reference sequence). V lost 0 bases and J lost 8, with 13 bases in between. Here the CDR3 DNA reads TGTGCCAGCAGCCAAGACTGGGAGGGTGGAGGCTACACCTTC. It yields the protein CASSQDWEGGGYTF.

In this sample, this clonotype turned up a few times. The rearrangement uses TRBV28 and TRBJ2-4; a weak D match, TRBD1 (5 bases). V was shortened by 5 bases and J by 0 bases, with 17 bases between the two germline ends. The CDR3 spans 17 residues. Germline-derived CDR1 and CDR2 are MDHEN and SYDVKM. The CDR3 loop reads CASSTPDTTLAKNIQYF. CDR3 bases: TGTGCCAGCAGTACCCCGGACACGACTTTAGCCAAAAACATTCAGTACTTC.

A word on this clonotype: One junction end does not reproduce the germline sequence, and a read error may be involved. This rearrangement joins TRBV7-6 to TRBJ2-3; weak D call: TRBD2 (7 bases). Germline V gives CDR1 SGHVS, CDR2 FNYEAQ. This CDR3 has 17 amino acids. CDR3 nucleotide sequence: TGTGCCGGCAGCCCCGGCGGGGGCGCCTCTAGCACAGATACGCAGTATTTT. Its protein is CAGSPGGGASSTDTQYF.

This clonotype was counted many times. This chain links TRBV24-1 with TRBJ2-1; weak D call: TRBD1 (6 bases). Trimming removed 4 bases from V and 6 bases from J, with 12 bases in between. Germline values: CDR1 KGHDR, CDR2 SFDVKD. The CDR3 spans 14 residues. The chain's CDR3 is CATSDRGLGNEQFF. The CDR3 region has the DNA TGTGCCACCAGTGACAGGGGTTTAGGCAATGAGCAGTTCTTC.

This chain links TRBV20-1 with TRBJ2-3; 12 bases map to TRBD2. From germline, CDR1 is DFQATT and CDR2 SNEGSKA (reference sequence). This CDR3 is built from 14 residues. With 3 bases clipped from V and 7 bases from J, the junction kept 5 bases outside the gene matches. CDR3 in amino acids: CSASLAGGRYTQYF. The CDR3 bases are TGCAGTGCTAGTCTAGCGGGGGGGCGGTATACGCAGTATTTT.

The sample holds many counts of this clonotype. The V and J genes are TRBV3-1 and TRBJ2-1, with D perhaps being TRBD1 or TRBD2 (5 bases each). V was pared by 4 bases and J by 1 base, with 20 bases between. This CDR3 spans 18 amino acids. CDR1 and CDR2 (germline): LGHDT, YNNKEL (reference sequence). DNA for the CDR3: TGTGCCAGCAGCCTACCCCCCCGGGGCCCATTATCCTACAATGAGCAGTTCTTC. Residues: CASSLPPRGPLSYNEQFF.

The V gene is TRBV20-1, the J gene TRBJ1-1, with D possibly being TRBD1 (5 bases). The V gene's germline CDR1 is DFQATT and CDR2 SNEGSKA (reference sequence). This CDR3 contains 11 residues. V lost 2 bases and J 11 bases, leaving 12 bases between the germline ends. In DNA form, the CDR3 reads TGCAGTGCTAGACCCAGGGAGGCGGCTTTCTTT. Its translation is CSARPREAAFF.

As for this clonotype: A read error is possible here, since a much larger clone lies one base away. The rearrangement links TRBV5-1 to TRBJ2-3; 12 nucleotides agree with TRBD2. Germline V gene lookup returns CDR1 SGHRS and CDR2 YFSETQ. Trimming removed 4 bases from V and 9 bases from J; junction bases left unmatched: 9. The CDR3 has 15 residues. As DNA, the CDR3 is TGCGCCAGCAGCCCCGGACTAGCGGGGCGTCCAACGCAGTATTTT. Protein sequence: CASSPGLAGRPTQYF.

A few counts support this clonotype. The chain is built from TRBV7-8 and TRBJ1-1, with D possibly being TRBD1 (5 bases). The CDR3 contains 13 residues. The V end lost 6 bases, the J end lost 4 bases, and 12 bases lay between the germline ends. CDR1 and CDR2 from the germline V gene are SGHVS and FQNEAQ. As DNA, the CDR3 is TGTGCCAGCAGGGGGGGTTGGGGCACTGAAGCTTTCTTT. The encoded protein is CASRGGWGTEAFF.

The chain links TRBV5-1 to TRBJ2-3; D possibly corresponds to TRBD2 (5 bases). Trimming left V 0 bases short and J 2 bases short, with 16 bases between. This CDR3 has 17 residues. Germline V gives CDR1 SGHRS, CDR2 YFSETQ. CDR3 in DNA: TGCGCCAGCAGCTTGGAGGCCCTACTAGGTTCCACAGATACGCAGTATTTT. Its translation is CASSLEALLGSTDTQYF.

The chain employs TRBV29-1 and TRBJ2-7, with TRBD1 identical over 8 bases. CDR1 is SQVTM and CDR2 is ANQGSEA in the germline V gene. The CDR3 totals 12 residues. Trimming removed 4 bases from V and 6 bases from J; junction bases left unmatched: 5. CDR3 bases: TGCAGCGTTGCAGGGGGCGGCGGCGAGCAGTACTTC. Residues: CSVAGGGGEQYF.

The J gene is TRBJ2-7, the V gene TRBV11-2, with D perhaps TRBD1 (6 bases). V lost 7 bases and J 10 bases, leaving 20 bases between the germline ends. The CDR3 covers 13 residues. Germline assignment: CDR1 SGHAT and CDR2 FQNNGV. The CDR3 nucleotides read TGTGCCAGCAACTTTGGCTACGGGGACACCCAGTACTTC. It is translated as CASNFGYGDTQYF.

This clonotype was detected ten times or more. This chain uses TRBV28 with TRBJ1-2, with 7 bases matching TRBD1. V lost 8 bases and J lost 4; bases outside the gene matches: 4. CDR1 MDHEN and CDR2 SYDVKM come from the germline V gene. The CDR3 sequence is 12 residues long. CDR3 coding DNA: TGTGCCAGCTTGGACAGGTCCTATGGCTACACCTTC. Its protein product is CASLDRSYGYTF.